The next 25 T cell receptor beta chains were all read from a single sample in a study of identical twins. In TCRdb, the 5' RACE reads were re-called with MiXCR into one record per CDR3 protein. Of a few hundred thousand distinct CDR3 sequences in the sample, about 16% were seen once. These data were also filed under a second study, of yellow fever vaccine responses in identical twins.

Sequenced: CD4+ T cells sorted from blood. The receptor source for this set is a young woman in good health.

The chain combines TRBV7-2 with TRBJ2-7, with 10 bases fitting TRBD1. The J segment lost 2 bases and the V segment lost 1 base, leaving 2 bases of the junction unmatched. This CDR3 has 15 residues. In germline, CDR1 is SGHTA, CDR2 FQGNSA. The CDR3 loop is CASSLDGQGAYEQYV. The CDR3 nucleotides read TGTGCCAGCAGCTTAGATGGACAGGGGGCCTACGAGCAGTACGTC.

This clonotype was counted only a few times. The V gene is TRBV27, the J gene TRBJ1-1; 10 bases match TRBD1. Trimming at V came to 6 bases and at J to 9 bases, leaving 22 bases not matched to a gene. The CDR3 sequence is 18 residues long. In germline, CDR1 is MNHEY, CDR2 SMNVEV (reference sequence). The chain's CDR3 is CASSARTFPGQGGSQAFF. The CDR3 nucleotides read TGTGCCAGCAGCGCCAGAACGTTTCCTGGACAGGGGGGAAGTCAAGCTTTCTTT.

This clonotype came up a few times. The chain uses TRBV20-1 and TRBJ2-7; 10 nucleotides align to TRBD2. The CDR3 spans 13 residues. V lost 6 bases and J lost 3; bases outside the gene matches: 5. CDR1 and CDR2 from the germline V gene are DFQATT and SNEGSKA (reference sequence). CDR3 DNA: TGCAGTGCCAGGGAGCGGGGGGGCTACGAGCAGTACGTC. Translating it yields CSARERGGYEQYV.

This clonotype was found many times. V is TRBV7-6 and J is TRBJ2-1, with unresolved D. Germline values: CDR1 SGHVS, CDR2 FNYEAQ. There are 13 residues in the CDR3. V was cut by 1 base and J by 3 bases, with 4 bases left in between. The CDR3 region is CASSLVDYNEQFF. In nucleotides, the CDR3 is TGTGCCAGCAGCTTAGTCGACTACAATGAGCAGTTCTTC.

The gene calls are TRBV10-1 and TRBJ2-3; maybe TRBD1 (6 bases). In germline, CDR1 is WNHNN, CDR2 SYGVQD (reference sequence). V shed 6 bases and J shed 4 bases, with 20 bases lying between them. The CDR3 has 16 amino acids. For the CDR3, the DNA is TGCGCCAGCAGCCGCCGTTCACAGGGAGTCGCAGATACGCAGTATTTT. As protein: CASSRRSQGVADTQYF.

The genes are TRBV27 and TRBJ2-3, with TRBD2 matching over 7 bases. CDR1 is MNHEY and CDR2 is SMNVEV in the germline V gene (reference sequence). The V and J ends lost 7 bases and 1 base, in that order; junction bases with no gene match: 8. This CDR3 comprises 15 residues. The CDR3 reads CASTRWGGGTDTQYF. CDR3 in DNA: TGTGCCAGCACCAGATGGGGGGGGGGCACAGATACGCAGTATTTT.

This rearrangement joins TRBV12-3 or TRBV12-4 to TRBJ2-1; 13 nucleotides agree with TRBD2. V dropped 2 bases and J dropped 0; count of bases not matched to a gene: 7. The CDR3 length is 19 residues. The CDR3 spells CASSLRTSGSWGSYNEQFF. The CDR3 nucleotides are TGTGCCAGCAGTTTAAGGACTAGCGGGAGTTGGGGCTCCTACAATGAGCAGTTCTTC.

The chain links TRBV7-9 to TRBJ2-1; 10 bases map to TRBD2. V lost 2 bases to trimming and J lost 8 bases; unmatched junction nucleotides: 6. Germline values: CDR1 SEHNR, CDR2 FQNEAQ (reference sequence). There are 15 residues in the CDR3. The CDR3 loop is CASSLPLAGAHEQFF. The DNA of the CDR3 is TGTGCCAGCAGCTTACCCCTAGCGGGAGCCCATGAGCAGTTCTTC.

The chain combines TRBV5-1 with TRBJ2-7; D possibly uses TRBD1 or TRBD2 (6 bases each). The germline gives CDR1 SGHRS, CDR2 YFSETQ. The V and J ends lost 0 bases and 4 bases respectively, with 14 bases between them. CDR3 size: 15 residues. In nucleotides, the CDR3 is TGCGCCAGCAGCTTGGTTGGGGGGCCCGAATACGAGCAGTACTTC. It translates to CASSLVGGPEYEQYF.

The gene calls are TRBV20-1 and TRBJ2-3, with D hard to call. The CDR3 sequence is 14 residues long. Germline values: CDR1 DFQATT, CDR2 SNEGSKA (reference sequence). The germline V and J ends were trimmed by 4 bases and 0 bases, with 11 bases remaining between them. CDR3 sequence: CSATPALSTDTQYF. CDR3 bases: TGCAGTGCTACCCCCGCCCTCAGCACAGATACGCAGTATTTT.

This chain links TRBV29-1 with TRBJ2-2; 7 nucleotides align to TRBD2. The germline gives CDR1 SQVTM, CDR2 ANQGSEA. V was pared by 6 bases and J by 3 bases, with 7 bases of the junction left unmatched. CDR3 length: 14 amino acids. The CDR3 nucleotides are TGCAGCGTAGGAAGCGGGGTCTACACCGGGGAGCTGTTTTTT. This gives the protein CSVGSGVYTGELFF.

The genes are TRBV6-2 or TRBV6-3 and TRBJ2-5; 11 positions match TRBD2. CDR3 size: 15 residues. J was trimmed by 3 bases and V by 0 bases; bases with no gene match: 0. Per germline, CDR1 MNHEY and CDR2 SVGEGT. The CDR3 loop is CASSYSGLAEETQYF. The CDR3, as DNA: TGTGCCAGCAGTTACTCGGGACTAGCGGAAGAGACCCAGTACTTC.

This chain joins TRBV29-1 and TRBJ2-2; D possibly uses TRBD1 or TRBD2 (5 bases each). The V and J ends lost 7 bases and 3 bases respectively, with 9 bases between them. Germline CDR1 is SQVTM and CDR2 is ANQGSEA. The CDR3 is 12 residues long. The CDR3 DNA sequence: TGCAGCGGAGGGGTTTACACCGGGGAGCTGTTTTTT. Protein sequence: CSGGVYTGELFF.

The CDR3 DNA reads TGTGCCACCAGTGATTTAGGACCAAACAATGAGCAGTTCTTC. Amino acids: CATSDLGPNNEQFF. The chain links TRBV24-1 to TRBJ2-1; D unclear. Between the trimmed V and J ends, which lost 1 base and 5 bases, there was a span of 8 bases. There are 14 residues in the CDR3. CDR1 and CDR2 from the germline V gene are KGHDR and SFDVKD.

The V and J genes are TRBV2 and TRBJ2-5; no clear D gene. This CDR3 has 11 amino acids. The germline gives CDR1 SNHLY, CDR2 FYNNEI. V was trimmed by 4 bases and J by 5 bases, leaving 5 bases between them. The CDR3 nucleotides are TGTGCCAGCAGTGTTATCGAGACCCAGTACTTC. Translation gives CASSVIETQYF. Full variable domain (rest looked up from reference TRBV2 and TRBJ2-5): EPEVTQTPSHQVTQMGQEVILRCVPISNHLYFYWYRQILGQKVEFLVSFYNNEISEKSEIFDDQFSVERPDGSNFTLKIRSTKLEDSAMYFCASSVIETQYFGPGTRLLVL.

The V call is TRBV12-3 or TRBV12-4, the J call TRBJ2-5; TRBD1 might be the D (5 bases). Trimming left V 6 bases short and J 5 bases short, with 13 bases between. The CDR3 covers 13 residues. CDR3 region: CASSQGGAETQYF. Here the CDR3 DNA reads TGTGCCAGCAGCCAAGGTGGGGCGGAGACCCAGTACTTC.

The chain carries TRBV5-6 and TRBJ1-5; weak D call: TRBD1 (6 bases). The CDR3 is 15 residues long. The ends were cut back, 0 bases at V and 1 base at J, with 8 bases in the middle. Germline CDR1 reads SGHDT; CDR2 reads YYEEEE. The CDR3: CASSLAGVSNQPQHF. The CDR3 coding sequence is TGTGCCAGCAGCTTGGCAGGGGTAAGCAATCAGCCCCAGCATTTT.

This clonotype appeared many times. This CDR3 is CASSPGRANTGELFF. CDR3 DNA: TGTGCCAGCAGCCCTGGACGGGCGAACACCGGGGAGCTGTTTTTT. The chain carries TRBV7-8 and TRBJ2-2; D is undetermined. The CDR3 is made up of 15 amino acids. Between the trimmed V and J ends, which lost 5 bases and 0 bases, there was a span of 10 bases. Germline V gives CDR1 SGHVS, CDR2 FQNEAQ.

The rearrangement uses TRBV25-1 and TRBJ2-1; D may be TRBD1 (6 bases). Per the germline V gene, CDR1 is MGHDK and CDR2 is SYGVNS. V was shortened by 1 base and J by 7 bases, with 14 bases between the two germline ends. The CDR3 length is 15 residues. The CDR3 reads CASSEFGGTLNEQFF. The CDR3 region has the DNA TGTGCCAGCAGTGAATTTGGGGGCACCCTGAATGAGCAGTTCTTC.

This chain uses TRBV29-1 with TRBJ2-1; 8 bases map to TRBD2. Germline assignment: CDR1 SQVTM and CDR2 ANQGSEA. The CDR3 totals 13 residues. Germline trimming cut 1 base from V and 7 bases from J; bases unmatched to any gene: 3. This chain's CDR3 is CSVEAGGLNEQFF. The CDR3 nucleotides read TGCAGCGTTGAAGCGGGAGGGCTTAATGAGCAGTTCTTC.

The chain couples TRBV6-1 to TRBJ2-1; D is perhaps TRBD1 (5 bases). Germline CDR1 is MNHNS and CDR2 is SASEGT. V dropped 3 bases and J dropped 14 bases, with 14 bases sitting between them. The CDR3 is 12 residues long. The CDR3 protein is CASSDTALDKFF. CDR3 nucleotide sequence: TGTGCCAGCAGTGATACCGCTTTGGACAAGTTCTTC.

As to this clonotype: A much larger clone lies a single base off, so this may be a read error. This chain uses TRBV11-2 with TRBJ2-3; D could derive from TRBD1 or TRBD2 (5 bases each). The CDR3 contains 16 residues. CDR1 is SGHAT, CDR2 FQNNGV, per germline. As DNA, the CDR3 is TGTGCCAGCAGCTTAATGCCGGGGCCTAGCACAGATACGGAGTATTTT. It specifies CASSLMPGPSTDTEYF.

This rearrangement joins TRBV3-1 to TRBJ2-2; D perhaps matches TRBD2 (6 bases). The CDR3 contains 14 residues. Germline assignment: CDR1 LGHDT and CDR2 YNNKEL (reference sequence). Trimming pared 8 bases from V and 2 bases from J, leaving 12 bases between. CDR3 in amino acids: CASLRAGNTGELFF. CDR3 sequence (DNA): TGTGCCAGCCTAAGGGCGGGAAACACCGGGGAGCTGTTTTTT. Full variable domain (outside the CDR3, taken from reference TRBV3-1 and TRBJ2-2): DTAVSQTPKYLVTQMGNDKSIKCEQNLGHDTMYWYKQDSKKFLKIMFSYNNKELIINETVPNRFSPKSPDKAHLNLHINSLELGDSAVYFCASLRAGNTGELFFGEGSRLTVL.

This clonotype was counted a few times. The CDR3 DNA reads TGCGCCAGCAGCCGGGGACTAGGCCCCAGCTCCTACGAGCAGTACGTC. It yields the protein CASSRGLGPSSYEQYV. The J gene is TRBJ2-7, the V gene TRBV5-1; 8 bases map to TRBD2. The CDR3 covers 16 residues. J lost 0 bases, V lost 4 bases, and 9 bases had no gene match. From germline, CDR1 is SGHRS and CDR2 YFSETQ.

The rearrangement uses TRBV7-2 and TRBJ2-3; D is undetermined. The CDR3 runs to 11 residues. Trimming took off 5 bases at V and 5 bases at J, with 5 bases between the two ends. Germline CDR1 reads SGHTA; CDR2 reads FQGNSA. This CDR3 reads CASSSIDTQYF. The CDR3 DNA sequence: TGTGCCAGCAGCAGTATAGATACGCAGTATTTT. Using reference TRBV7-2 and TRBJ2-3 for the parts outside the CDR3, the full variable domain is GAGVSQSPSNKVTEKGKDVELRCDPISGHTALYWYRQSLGQGLEFLIYFQGNSAPDKSGLPSDRFSAERTGGSVSTLTIQRTQQEDSAVYLCASSSIDTQYFGPGTRLTVL.